One sample yielded the 9 T cell receptor beta chains listed below, sequenced in a study of T cell clones after liver transplantation. The data were produced by immunoSEQ multiplex PCR, yet TCRdb's version contains in-frame clones alone and is incomplete. The sample consists of more than 95,000 clones, about 86% of them appearing once. The material sequenced was CD4+ T cells from blood, taken around 50 months after liver transplant. The receptors stem from a human patient who received a liver transplant. Some T cells may be transferred from the graft donor.

The genes are TRBV6-1 and TRBJ1-1, with D unresolved. Germline CDR1 and CDR2: MNHNS and SASEGT. V lost 1 base, J lost 0 bases, and 6 bases lay in between. The CDR3 is 14 amino acids. The chain's CDR3 is CASSEEGVNTEAFF. Written as DNA, the CDR3 is TGTGCCAGCAGTGAAGAAGGAGTGAACACTGAAGCTTTCTTT.

This chain connects TRBV28 to TRBJ1-3; D is undetermined. V lost 2 bases, J lost 2 bases, and 10 bases lay in between. The CDR3 has 15 amino acids. From germline, CDR1 is MDHEN and CDR2 SYDVKM. CDR3 coding DNA: TGTGCCAGCAGTTTAACTGTAGTGGCTGGAAACACCATATATTTT. Translated, it gives CASSLTVVAGNTIYF.

The chain uses TRBV28 and TRBJ2-7, with 8 bases that match TRBD2. This CDR3 is 13 amino acids long. The V gene's germline CDR1 is MDHEN and CDR2 SYDVKM. Trimming at V came to 5 bases and at J to 4 bases, leaving 4 bases not matched to a gene. CDR3 amino acids: CASSIGLAYEQYF. DNA for the CDR3: TGTGCCAGCAGTATCGGACTAGCTTACGAGCAGTACTTC.

The V gene is TRBV5-4, the J gene TRBJ2-1; D gene unclear. The germline V and J ends were trimmed by 0 bases and 0 bases, with 7 bases remaining between them. Germline V gives CDR1 SGHNT, CDR2 YYREEE (reference sequence). The CDR3 covers 15 residues. CDR3 in amino acids: CASSLGSSSYNEQFF. The DNA for the CDR3 is TGTGCCAGCAGCTTGGGTTCTAGCTCCTACAATGAGCAGTTCTTC.

The V call is TRBV9, the J call TRBJ2-7; 12 bases match TRBD2. The ends lost 3 bases at V and 6 bases at J; junction bases unmatched: 7. Germline V lookup: CDR1 SGDLS, CDR2 YYNGEE. The CDR3 is made up of 15 amino acids. DNA of the CDR3: TGTGCCAGCAGCGCGGGACAGACTAGCGGGAGCGAGCAGTACTTC. It is translated as CASSAGQTSGSEQYF.

This clone showed up just a few times. The V call is TRBV28, the J call TRBJ1-4; 7 bases fit TRBD1. Unmatched junction bases numbered 6, after V lost 6 bases and J lost 2 bases. Per germline, CDR1 MDHEN and CDR2 SYDVKM. This CDR3 spans 15 amino acids. CDR3 loop: CASSPLDRTNEKLFF. For the CDR3, the DNA is TGTGCCAGCAGCCCCCTGGACAGGACTAATGAAAAACTGTTTTTT. Full variable domain (outside the CDR3, taken from reference TRBV28 and TRBJ1-4): DVKVTQSSRYLVKRTGEKVFLECVQDMDHENMFWYRQDPGLGLRLIYFSYDVKMKEKGDIPEGYSVSREKKERFSLILESASTNQTSMYLCASSPLDRTNEKLFFGSGTQLSVL.

The rearrangement links TRBV9 to TRBJ1-2, with D perhaps matching TRBD1 (5 bases). V lost 4 bases, J lost 4 bases, and 17 bases lay in between. This CDR3 comprises 15 residues. CDR1 and CDR2 from the germline V gene are SGDLS and YYNGEE. The CDR3 nucleotides are TGTGCCAGCAGCCCTCCCGGAGTGGGGCCCTATGGCTACACCTTC. It specifies CASSPPGVGPYGYTF.

The genes are TRBV21-1 and TRBJ2-7. TRBV21-1 is deemed a pseudogene. There are 14 residues in the CDR3. Written as DNA, the CDR3 is TGTGCCAGCAGCAGTGAACAGCGACCTACCCAGCAGTACTTC. This encodes CASSSEQRPTQQYF.

Comment on this clone: At the DNA level, this CDR3 is encoded by other sequences in the same sample as well. The chain joins TRBV5-1 to TRBJ2-7; D remains ambiguous. From germline, CDR1 is SGHRS and CDR2 YFSETQ. Trimming pared 1 base from V and 0 bases from J, leaving 8 bases between. The CDR3 is 14 amino acids. CDR3 DNA: TGCGCCAGCAGCTTGAGTGGAAGCTCCTACGAGCAGTACTTC. It is translated as CASSLSGSSYEQYF.